This T cell receptor (beta chain) was identified during a study of shared clonotypes between healthy human individuals. This clone was found once. The CDR3 length is 16 residues. Germline CDR1 is MNHEY and CDR2 is SMNVEV (reference sequence). The ends were cut back, 5 bases at V and 0 bases at J, with 14 bases in the middle. Only CD45RO-negative cells positively selected for CCR7 counted as naive CD8 cells, so terminally differentiated effector memory CD45RA+ cells were excluded. The table came from immunoSEQ multiplex PCR; TCRdb's copy has only in-frame clones and leaves some out. The profile covers 2 million or so clones, with around 96% appearing a single time and 0.85% to 1.2% taken by the ten largest.

This TCR was recovered from a man aged 18-30 years in good health. Sequences were obtained from naive CD8+ T cells sorted from blood. This chain uses TRBV27 with TRBJ2-1, with TRBD2 as a possible D gene (6 bases). CDR3 DNA: TGTGCCAGCAGTCCCACCGCCGGGAGCTCCTACAATGAGCAGTTCTTC. Residues: CASSPTAGSSYNEQFF.